Listed below are T cell receptor beta chains from one sample, sequenced in a study of T cells after posttransplantation cyclophosphamide. The method was immunoSEQ multiplex PCR; TCRdb's version includes in-frame clones alone and lacks a portion of them. This sample carries approximately 39,000 clones, none of them present only once. The specimen sequenced was PBMCs. Receptors were obtained from a girl aged 5 to 17 in good health, CMV-negative, and a related stem cell transplant donor. The CDR3 runs from the conserved cysteine through the conserved F or W. D genes are given only for firm matches. The listing skips clone size in some rows; elsewhere it reads once, few, many or a size class.

CDR3nt: TGTGCCAGCAGTGAGGCAGGGGGTAGGACTGAAGCCTTCTTT; CDR3aa: CASSEAGGRTEAFF; v_gene: TRBV2; d_gene: TRBD1; j_gene: TRBJ1-1; abundance: few
CDR3nt: TGCGCCAGCAGCTTGACGGGAACTAGTGCCGGGGAGCTGTTTTTT; CDR3aa: CASSLTGTSAGELFF; v_gene: TRBV5-1; d_gene: -; j_gene: TRBJ2-2; abundance: few
CDR3nt: TGTGCCAGCAGCTTGGAGACTAGCGGGGTCAATGAGCAGTTCTTC; CDR3aa: CASSLETSGVNEQFF; v_gene: TRBV7-6; d_gene: TRBD2; j_gene: TRBJ2-1; abundance: many
CDR3nt: TGCGCCAGCAGCCAAGGAACAGGGGGCTTAGCTTTCTTT; CDR3aa: CASSQGTGGLAFF; v_gene: TRBV4-3; d_gene: TRBD1; j_gene: TRBJ1-1; abundance: many
CDR3nt: TGTGCCATCAGTGGCCTAGCGGGGTCCTACGAGCAGTACTTC; CDR3aa: CAISGLAGSYEQYF; v_gene: TRBV10-3; d_gene: TRBD2; j_gene: TRBJ2-7; abundance: many
CDR3nt: TGTGCCAGCACCCTACGGGACAGGGGAGGCCCCTACTATGGCTACACCTTC; CDR3aa: CASTLRDRGGPYYGYTF; v_gene: TRBV11-2; d_gene: TRBD1; j_gene: TRBJ1-2; abundance: -
CDR3nt: TGTGCCAGCAGCGTCGAGGGGGCTCGAGAGACCCAGTACTTC; CDR3aa: CASSVEGARETQYF; v_gene: TRBV9; d_gene: TRBD1; j_gene: TRBJ2-5; abundance: -
CDR3nt: TGTGCCAGCAGTTTATCGTTCCCCGGGACAGGGCTTTCAACTAATGAAAAACTGTTTTTT; CDR3aa: CASSLSFPGTGLSTNEKLFF; v_gene: TRBV27; d_gene: TRBD1; j_gene: TRBJ1-4; abundance: many
CDR3nt: TGTGCCAGCAGACCAGGGAGGGGGAACCTTAGGTCCTACAATGAGCAGTTCTTC; CDR3aa: CASRPGRGNLRSYNEQFF; v_gene: TRBV7-2; d_gene: -; j_gene: TRBJ2-1; abundance: many
CDR3nt: TGTGCCATCAGTGATAGGGGTCTTGGCTACACCTTC; CDR3aa: CAISDRGLGYTF; v_gene: TRBV10-3; d_gene: -; j_gene: TRBJ1-2; abundance: many
CDR3nt: TGTGCCAGCAGTTTAAGCGGGTCGCAAGAGACCCAGTACTTC; CDR3aa: CASSLSGSQETQYF; v_gene: TRBV28; d_gene: -; j_gene: TRBJ2-5; abundance: -
CDR3nt: TGTGCCAGCAGCGTAGGTCCCGGGGCGAACACCGGGGAGCTGTTTTTT; CDR3aa: CASSVGPGANTGELFF; v_gene: TRBV9; d_gene: -; j_gene: TRBJ2-2; abundance: few